These 11 T cell receptor beta chains originate from one sample sequenced in a study of CD4 T cells in relation to SARS-CoV-2 and coronaviruses. The unexposed donors gave CD4+ T cells in about 2010-2019, prior to COVID-19. The cells were cultured for 10 days before CD4+ T cells were isolated. Clones were sequenced by immunoSEQ multiplex PCR, and TCRdb holds only the in-frame ones, with some missing. The table records fewer than 25,000 clones, about 70% of them present only once. The antigens these receptors bind are not known. Sequencing was carried out using CD4+ T cells from PBMCs, cultured in vitro. These receptors were taken from a human donor in good health.

This clone was seen a single time. The gene calls are TRBV7-9 and TRBJ1-1, with D possibly being TRBD1 (5 bases). CDR3 length equals 16 residues. V dropped 1 base and J dropped 1 base, with 13 bases sitting between them. CDR1 and CDR2 from the germline V gene are SEHNR and FQNEAQ (reference sequence). The CDR3 region is CASSLGEGTANTEAFF. The DNA of the CDR3 is TGTGCCAGCAGCTTAGGAGAGGGGACGGCGAACACTGAAGCTTTCTTT.

The rearrangement links TRBV3-1 (or the pseudogene TRBV3-2) to TRBJ2-5; 7 nucleotides match TRBD2. J lost 3 bases, V lost 4 bases, and 14 bases had no gene match. The length of the CDR3 is 17 residues. Germline V lookup: CDR1 LGHDT, CDR2 YNNKEL (reference sequence). CDR3 amino acids: CASSPYHSDGGKETQYF. DNA of the CDR3: TGTGCCAGCAGCCCATACCACTCGGACGGGGGGAAAGAGACCCAGTACTTC.

The chain recombines TRBV3-1 (or the pseudogene TRBV3-2) with TRBJ2-7; weak D call: TRBD2 (5 bases). This CDR3 region has 13 residues. V lost 0 bases, J lost 8 bases, and 11 bases lay in between. Germline CDR1 reads LGHDT; CDR2 reads YNNKEL (reference sequence). The CDR3 DNA reads TGTGCCAGCAGCCAAGATACTAGTAGTCAGCAGTACTTC. Translating gives CASSQDTSSQQYF.

CDR3 sequence reads: CAWRGQGSFSYEQYF. CDR3 nucleotides: TGTGCCTGGAGAGGACAGGGGTCCTTCTCCTACGAGCAGTACTTC. The chain joins TRBV30 to TRBJ2-7; 9 positions agree with TRBD1. This CDR3 region has 15 residues. V lost 3 bases to trimming and J lost 0 bases; unmatched junction nucleotides: 6. The V gene's germline CDR1 is GTSNPN and CDR2 SVGIG (reference sequence). The entire variable domain, with the rest obtained from reference TRBV30 and TRBJ2-7, is as follows: SQTIHQWPATLVQPVGSPLSLECTVEGTSNPNLYWYRQAAGRGLQLLFYSVGIGQISSEVPQNLSASRPQDRQFILSSKKLLLSDSGFYLCAWRGQGSFSYEQYFGPGTRLTVT.

J is TRBJ2-7 and V is TRBV12-3 or TRBV12-4, with D perhaps being TRBD1 or TRBD2 (7 bases each). V was trimmed by 6 bases and J by 7 bases, leaving 16 bases between them. This CDR3 is built from 13 residues. The CDR3: CASSPRQGGEQYF. In DNA, the CDR3 is TGTGCCAGCAGCCCAAGACAGGGAGGGGAGCAGTACTTC.

The chain carries TRBV3-1 (or the pseudogene TRBV3-2) and TRBJ2-1; tentatively, D is TRBD2 (5 bases). Trimming removed 0 bases at V and 9 bases at J, with 15 bases between. Germline V gene sequence: CDR1 LGHDT, CDR2 YNNKEL (reference sequence). This CDR3 is 15 amino acids long. CDR3 sequence: CASSQDVASRGEQFF. The CDR3 bases are TGTGCCAGCAGCCAAGATGTCGCTAGTCGGGGTGAGCAGTTCTTC.

The V gene is TRBV11-2, the J gene TRBJ2-5; TRBD2 aligns across 8 bases. This CDR3 has 14 amino acids. Looked up from germline, CDR1 is SGHAT and CDR2 is FQNNGV. With V trimmed by 7 bases and J by 1 base, 5 bases remained unmatched. CDR3 in amino acids: CASTGGVAQETQYF. The CDR3, as DNA: TGTGCCAGCACCGGGGGGGTAGCCCAAGAGACCCAGTACTTC.

The chain couples TRBV27 to TRBJ2-2; 8 bases align to TRBD1. Germline V gene lookup returns CDR1 MNHEY and CDR2 SMNVEV (reference sequence). The trim removed 6 bases at V and 3 bases at J, leaving 12 bases unmatched. This CDR3 contains 17 residues. The CDR3 region is CASSRGGTGKDTGELFF. The CDR3 nucleotides are TGTGCCAGCAGCCGTGGGGGGACAGGTAAAGACACCGGGGAGCTGTTTTTT.

The genes are TRBV19 and TRBJ1-4; no reliable D call. CDR3 length: 15 amino acids. V shed 3 bases and J shed 4 bases, with 12 bases lying between them. Per the germline V gene, CDR1 is LNHDA and CDR2 is SQIVND (reference sequence). CDR3 DNA sequence: TGTGCCAGTAGTATCGCGTCGCAAGTTAATGAAAAACTGTTTTTT. It yields the protein CASSIASQVNEKLFF. The full variable domain, its missing parts supplied by reference TRBV19 and TRBJ1-4, is DGGITQSPKYLFRKEGQNVTLSCEQNLNHDAMYWYRQDPGQGLRLIYYSQIVNDFQKGDIAEGYSVSREKKESFPLTVTSAQKNPTAFYLCASSIASQVNEKLFFGSGTQLSVL.

The sample holds one count of this clone. The V gene is TRBV3-1 (or the pseudogene TRBV3-2), the J gene TRBJ2-2; D perhaps matches TRBD2 (5 bases). The CDR3 loop spans 15 amino acids. Trimming cost V 4 bases and J 7 bases, with 16 bases left between them. Germline lookup yields CDR1 LGHDT and CDR2 YNNKEL (reference sequence). CDR3 sequence reads: CASSRTRAGGGELFF. The CDR3 DNA follows: TGTGCCAGCAGCCGAACTAGAGCTGGAGGCGGGGAGCTGTTTTTT.

V gene TRBV21-1 combines with J gene TRBJ2-3; TRBD2 reflects the table's D call only, with no check against the DNA. TRBV21-1 is termed a pseudogene. This CDR3 spans 19 amino acids. CDR3 in DNA: TGTGCCAGCAGCAAACTCGCCAGCGGGAGGGCTTATAGCACAGATACGCAGTATTTT. This sequence encodes CASSKLASGRAYSTDTQYF.